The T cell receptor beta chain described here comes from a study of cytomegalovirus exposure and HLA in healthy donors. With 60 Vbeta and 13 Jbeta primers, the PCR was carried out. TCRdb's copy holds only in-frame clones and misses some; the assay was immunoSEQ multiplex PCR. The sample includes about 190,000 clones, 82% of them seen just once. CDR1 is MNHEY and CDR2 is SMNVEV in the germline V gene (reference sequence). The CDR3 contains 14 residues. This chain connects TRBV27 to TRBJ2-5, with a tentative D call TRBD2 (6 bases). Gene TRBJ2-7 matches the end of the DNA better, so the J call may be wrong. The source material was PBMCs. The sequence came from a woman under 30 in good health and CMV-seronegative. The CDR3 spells CATRPYSGAYEQYF. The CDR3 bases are TGTGCCACTAGACCCTATAGCGGAGCCTACGAGCAGTACTTC.